This T cell receptor beta chain was documented in a study of blood T cells in healthy people across ages. Next came a second PCR, run for roughly 6 to 11 cycles, which used a sample-barcoded 5' primer along with a J-beta primer mix. TCRdb recomputed calls from the 5' RACE reads with MiXCR, one row per CDR3 protein. The data show about 2 million distinct CDR3 sequences, just under 50% seen once. General study points: When set beside aged donors, long-lived donors presented more naive CD4+ cells and higher diversity.

The extraction recovered at least 5.5 micrograms of total RNA per sample. In its sample, this clonotype was seen a few times. Antigen: not known. This CDR3 spans 13 amino acids. Looked up from germline, CDR1 is SQVTM and CDR2 is ANQGSEA. Trimming removed 5 bases at V and 6 bases at J, with 14 bases between. The chain recombines TRBV29-1 with TRBJ1-5; D ambiguous. This sequence originates from a woman between 40 and 50 years old in good health. Sequencing used blood. The CDR3 DNA is TGCAGCGTTTACACTGGCTCCGGTCAGCCCCAGCATTTT. Protein: CSVYTGSGQPQHF.